What follows are 8 T cell receptor beta chains derived from one specimen sequenced in a study of cytomegalovirus exposure and HLA in healthy donors. The PCR had 60 Vbeta and 13 Jbeta primers. Clones were sequenced by immunoSEQ multiplex PCR, and TCRdb holds only the in-frame ones, with some missing. The repertoire consists of some 61,000 clones, with about 81% occurring once and the leading ten covering about 6.5%. The sample taken for sequencing was PBMCs. The receptor set was obtained from a human donor in good health.

The chain uses TRBV18 and TRBJ1-1, with D uncertain. The CDR3 runs 15 residues. Per germline, CDR1 KGHSH and CDR2 LQKENI. The V end was cut by 3 bases, the J end by 4 bases, with 15 bases between. CDR3 nucleotide sequence: TGTGCCAGCTCACCGTTCACGGGAAGGCCCACTGAAGCTTTCTTT. This encodes CASSPFTGRPTEAFF.

This chain uses TRBV6-1 with TRBJ2-7, with D unresolved. This CDR3 is built from 10 residues. V was shortened by 5 bases and J by 7 bases, with 6 bases between the two germline ends. Germline-derived CDR1 and CDR2 are MNHNS and SASEGT. CDR3 sequence: CASSYMEQYF. In DNA form, the CDR3 reads TGTGCCAGCAGTTATATGGAGCAGTACTTC.

The CDR3 sequence: CASSFGTGELFF. In nucleotides, the CDR3 is TGTGCCAGCAGCTTCGGGACCGGGGAGCTGTTTTTT. V usage is TRBV11-2 and J usage is TRBJ2-2; D unclear. Germline V gene data show CDR1 as SGHAT and CDR2 as FQNNGV. The CDR3 contains 12 residues. The V end lost 3 bases, the J end lost 5 bases, and 4 bases lay between the germline ends.

This chain links TRBV7-2 with TRBJ1-4; 8 nucleotides line up with TRBD1. The CDR3 has 13 residues. The V segment lost 5 bases and the J segment 8 bases; nucleotides outside the gene matches: 4. Germline V gives CDR1 SGHTA, CDR2 FQGNSA. CDR3 sequence reads: CASSLDRGEKLFF. Here the CDR3 DNA reads TGTGCCAGCAGCCTAGACAGGGGAGAAAAACTGTTTTTT.

The rearrangement links TRBV5-1 to TRBJ1-4; 9 bases are a match to TRBD1. The CDR3 covers 14 residues. CDR1 SGHRS and CDR2 YFSETQ come from the germline V gene. J gave up 7 bases and V 2 bases, and 3 bases lay outside the gene matches. CDR3 loop: CASSLQGAREKLFF. The CDR3 DNA reads as TGCGCCAGCAGCTTACAGGGGGCGCGTGAAAAACTGTTTTTT.

The chain links TRBV6-4 to TRBJ2-3; 12 nucleotides agree with TRBD2. CDR1 MRHNA and CDR2 SNTAGT come from the germline V gene. This CDR3 has 21 amino acids. The V segment lost 1 base and the J segment 2 bases; nucleotides outside the gene matches: 16. The CDR3 here is CASSDWRKTSGGIRITDTQYF. The DNA of the CDR3 is TGTGCCAGCAGTGACTGGCGAAAGACTAGCGGGGGCATACGAATCACAGATACGCAGTATTTT.

The chain carries TRBV6-5 and TRBJ2-7; unclear D gene. The germline V gene encodes CDR1 MNHEY and CDR2 SVGAGI. The CDR3 is made up of 15 amino acids. V was cut by 2 bases and J by 0 bases, with 11 bases left in between. CDR3 protein: CASSYVGRVSYEQYF. DNA of the CDR3: TGTGCCAGCAGTTACGTTGGTCGGGTCTCCTACGAGCAGTACTTC.

This chain uses TRBV19 with TRBJ2-3; the D is unclear. V shed 3 bases and J shed 2 bases, with 12 bases lying between them. This CDR3 has 15 amino acids. Germline V CDR1 and CDR2: LNHDA, SQIVND (reference sequence). The CDR3 here is CASSISGGNTDTQYF. CDR3 sequence (DNA): TGTGCCAGTAGTATCAGTGGCGGAAACACAGATACGCAGTATTTT. Combining the CDR3 with reference TRBV19 and TRBJ2-3 gives the whole variable domain DGGITQSPKYLFRKEGQNVTLSCEQNLNHDAMYWYRQDPGQGLRLIYYSQIVNDFQKGDIAEGYSVSREKKESFPLTVTSAQKNPTAFYLCASSISGGNTDTQYFGPGTRLTVL.